The entry that follows covers one T cell receptor beta chain sequence. What it binds is unknown. Isolation of total RNA was performed on whole blood, with no prior T cell sorting. This CDR3 is built from 14 residues. Germline CDR1 SGHNT, CDR2 YYREEE (reference sequence). The data derive from a study of monozygotic twins with inflammatory bowel disease. Whole-study findings and limits: Variability may have been added to patient repertoires by differing immunosuppressive treatments. Especially with disease activity, IBD patients had fewer clonotypes in common with others than healthy twins did.

For both chains, the TCRalpha and TCRbeta cDNA went through two nested PCRs of about 15 and 9 cycles. Reprocessing the 5' RACE reads, TCRdb reports a single entry for every CDR3 protein and omits DNA. Its clone listing holds about 440,000 distinct CDR3 sequences. Material for sequencing was blood. The gene calls are TRBV5-4 and TRBJ2-1. The clonotype was recovered from a human donor with ulcerative colitis or Crohn's disease, or a healthy co-twin of an affected twin (not recorded which). CDR3 protein: CASSIRSSYNEQFF.